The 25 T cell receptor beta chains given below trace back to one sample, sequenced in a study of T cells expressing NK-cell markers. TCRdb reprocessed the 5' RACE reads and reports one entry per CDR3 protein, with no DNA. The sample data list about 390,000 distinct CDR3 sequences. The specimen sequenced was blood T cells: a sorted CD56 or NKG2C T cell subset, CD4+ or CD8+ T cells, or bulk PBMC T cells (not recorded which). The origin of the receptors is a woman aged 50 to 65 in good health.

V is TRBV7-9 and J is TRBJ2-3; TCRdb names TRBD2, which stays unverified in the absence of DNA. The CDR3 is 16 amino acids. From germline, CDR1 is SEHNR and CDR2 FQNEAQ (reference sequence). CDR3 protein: CASSPGTRGLTDTQYF.

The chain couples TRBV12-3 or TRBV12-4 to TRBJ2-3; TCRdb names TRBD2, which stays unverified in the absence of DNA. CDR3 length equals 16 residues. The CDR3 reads CASSLGLAGGSDTQYF.

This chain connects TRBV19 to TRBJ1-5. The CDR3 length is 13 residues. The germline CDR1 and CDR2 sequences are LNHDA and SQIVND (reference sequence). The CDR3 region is CASSIVADQPQHF. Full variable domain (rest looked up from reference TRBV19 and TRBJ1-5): DGGITQSPKYLFRKEGQNVTLSCEQNLNHDAMYWYRQDPGQGLRLIYYSQIVNDFQKGDIAEGYSVSREKKESFPLTVTSAQKNPTAFYLCASSIVADQPQHFGDGTRLSIL.

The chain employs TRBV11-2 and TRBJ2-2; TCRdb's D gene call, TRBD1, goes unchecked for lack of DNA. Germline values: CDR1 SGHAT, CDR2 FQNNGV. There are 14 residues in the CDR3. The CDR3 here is CANLDRAYTGELFF.

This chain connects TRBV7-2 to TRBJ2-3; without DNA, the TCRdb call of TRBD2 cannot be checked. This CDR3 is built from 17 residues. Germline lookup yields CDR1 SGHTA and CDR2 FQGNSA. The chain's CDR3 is CASSIRVAGGPSDTQYF.

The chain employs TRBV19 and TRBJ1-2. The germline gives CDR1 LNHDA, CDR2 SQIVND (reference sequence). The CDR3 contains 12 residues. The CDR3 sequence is CASSILGSGYTF.

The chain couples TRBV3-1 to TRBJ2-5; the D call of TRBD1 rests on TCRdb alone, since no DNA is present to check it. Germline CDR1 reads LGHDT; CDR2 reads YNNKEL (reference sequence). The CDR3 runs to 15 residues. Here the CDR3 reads CASSQDPPAQETQYF.

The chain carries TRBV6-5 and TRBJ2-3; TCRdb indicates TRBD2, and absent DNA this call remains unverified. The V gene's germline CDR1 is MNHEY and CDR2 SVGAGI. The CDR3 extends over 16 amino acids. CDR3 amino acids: CASSYQREGYTDTQYF.

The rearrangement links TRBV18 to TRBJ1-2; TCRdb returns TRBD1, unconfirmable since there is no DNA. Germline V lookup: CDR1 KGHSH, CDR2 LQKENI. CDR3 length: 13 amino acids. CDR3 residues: CASSAGTPYGYTF.

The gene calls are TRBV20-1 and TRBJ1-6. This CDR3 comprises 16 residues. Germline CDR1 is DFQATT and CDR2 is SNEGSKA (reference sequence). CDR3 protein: CSAPVLASSYNSPLHF.

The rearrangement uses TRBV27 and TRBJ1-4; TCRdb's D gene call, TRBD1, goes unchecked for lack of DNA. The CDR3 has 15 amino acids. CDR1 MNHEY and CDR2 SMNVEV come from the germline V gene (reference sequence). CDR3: CASSLGGAVYEKLFF. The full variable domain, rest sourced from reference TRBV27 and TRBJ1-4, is EAQVTQNPRYLITVTGKKLTVTCSQNMNHEYMSWYRQDPGLGLRQIYYSMNVEVTDKGDVPEGYKVSRKEKRNFPLILESPSPNQTSLYFCASSLGGAVYEKLFFGSGTQLSVL.

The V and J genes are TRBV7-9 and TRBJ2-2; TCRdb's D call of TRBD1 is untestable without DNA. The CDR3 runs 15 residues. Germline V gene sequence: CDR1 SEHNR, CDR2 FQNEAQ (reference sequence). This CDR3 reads CASSLQAGTVGELFF.

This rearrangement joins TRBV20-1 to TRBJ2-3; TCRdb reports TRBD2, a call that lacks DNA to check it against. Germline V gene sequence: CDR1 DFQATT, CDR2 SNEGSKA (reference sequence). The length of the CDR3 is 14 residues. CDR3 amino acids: CSGAGTRSLDTQYF.

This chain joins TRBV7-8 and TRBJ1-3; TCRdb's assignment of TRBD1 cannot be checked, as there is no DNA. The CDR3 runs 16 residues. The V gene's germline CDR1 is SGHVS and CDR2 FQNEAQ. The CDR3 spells CASRPGRGASGNTIYF.

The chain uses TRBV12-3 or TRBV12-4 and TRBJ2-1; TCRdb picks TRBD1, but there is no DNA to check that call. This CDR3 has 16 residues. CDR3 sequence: CASSLVAGQGANEQFF.

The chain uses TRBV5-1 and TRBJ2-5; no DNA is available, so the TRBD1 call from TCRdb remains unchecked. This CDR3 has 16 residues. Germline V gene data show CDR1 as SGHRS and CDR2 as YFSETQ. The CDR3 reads CASSSGQGAPGETQYF.

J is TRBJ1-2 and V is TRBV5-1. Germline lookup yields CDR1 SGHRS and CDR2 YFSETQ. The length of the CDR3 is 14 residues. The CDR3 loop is CASSFSVESYGYTF.

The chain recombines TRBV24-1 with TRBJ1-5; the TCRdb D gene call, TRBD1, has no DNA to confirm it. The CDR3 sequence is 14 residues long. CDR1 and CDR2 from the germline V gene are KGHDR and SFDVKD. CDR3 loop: CATSGQNSNQPQHF.

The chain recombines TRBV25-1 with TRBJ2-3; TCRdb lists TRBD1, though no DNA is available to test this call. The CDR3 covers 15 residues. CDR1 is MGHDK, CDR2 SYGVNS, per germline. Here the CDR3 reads CASSEFGGTTDTQYF. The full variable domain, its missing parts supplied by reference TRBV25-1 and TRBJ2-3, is EADIYQTPRYLVIGTGKKITLECSQTMGHDKMYWYQQDPGMELHLIHYSYGVNSTEKGDLSSESTVSRIRTEHFPLTLESARPSHTSQYLCASSEFGGTTDTQYFGPGTRLTVL.

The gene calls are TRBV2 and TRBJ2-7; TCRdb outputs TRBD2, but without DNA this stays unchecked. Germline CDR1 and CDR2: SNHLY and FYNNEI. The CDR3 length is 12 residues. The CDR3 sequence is CASTLALGEQYF.

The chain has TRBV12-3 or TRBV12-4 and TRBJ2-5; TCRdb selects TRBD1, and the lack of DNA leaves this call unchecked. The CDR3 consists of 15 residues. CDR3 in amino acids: CASSLGQIQGETQYF.

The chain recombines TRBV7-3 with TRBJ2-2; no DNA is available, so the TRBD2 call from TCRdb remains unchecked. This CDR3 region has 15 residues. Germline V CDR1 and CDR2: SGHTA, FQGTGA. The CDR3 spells CASSLTTSGTGELFF.

This CDR3 reads CASSPPGLAGVNTGELFF. The chain combines TRBV7-6 with TRBJ2-2; the D call of TRBD2 rests on TCRdb alone, since no DNA is present to check it. The CDR3 runs 18 residues. CDR1 and CDR2 from the germline V gene are SGHVS and FNYEAQ.

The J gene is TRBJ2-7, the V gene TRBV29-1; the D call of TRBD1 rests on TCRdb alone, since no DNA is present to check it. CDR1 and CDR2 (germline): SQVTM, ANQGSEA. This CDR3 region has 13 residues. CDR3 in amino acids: CSSKGDRGHEQYF.

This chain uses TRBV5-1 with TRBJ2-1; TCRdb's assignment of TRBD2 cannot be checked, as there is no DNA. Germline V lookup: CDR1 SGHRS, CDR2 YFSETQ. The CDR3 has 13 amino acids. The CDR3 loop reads CASRSGPSGEQFF.